The rows below give T cell receptor beta chains drawn from one sample of a study of post-analysis software for immune sequencing data. TCRdb called the PCR reads again in MiXCR, with one record for every CDR3 protein. Here the sample spans hundreds of thousands of distinct CDR3 sequences, 25% to 30% being singletons. Sequenced sample: blood. The origin of the receptors is a girl between 10 and 17 years old with multiple sclerosis. CDR3s include the opening cysteine and the closing phenylalanine or tryptophan. A D gene is named only where the DNA matches it firmly. Expanded clones get a size class; other rows say once, few or many, or leave the size out.

length: 12
size: .
J: TRBJ2-7
V: TRBV12-3/TRBV12-4
D: .
CDR3: CASSSTGDEQYF
DNA: TGTGCCAGCAGCAGTACCGGCGACGAGCAGTACTTC

length: 13
size: few
J: TRBJ2-5
V: TRBV20-1
D: TRBD1
CDR3: CSARKDRAETQYF
DNA: TGCAGTGCTAGAAAAGACAGGGCAGAGACCCAGTACTTC

length: 19
size: few
J: TRBJ2-5
V: TRBV24-1
D: TRBD2
CDR3: CATSDLRGPTSGEKETQYF
DNA: TGTGCCACCAGTGATTTGAGGGGTCCGACTAGCGGGGAGAAAGAGACCCAGTACTTC

length: 15
size: .
J: TRBJ1-4
V: TRBV4-2
D: .
CDR3: CASSPPRSTNEKLFF
DNA: TGTGCCAGCAGCCCGCCAAGATCAACTAATGAAAAACTGTTTTTT

length: 14
size: .
J: TRBJ2-5
V: TRBV7-9
D: TRBD1
CDR3: CTSSLGQAQETQYF
DNA: TGTACCAGCAGCCTTGGACAGGCCCAAGAGACCCAGTACTTC

length: 17
size: .
J: TRBJ2-4
V: TRBV28
D: TRBD1
CDR3: CASAPRVQGASKNIQYF
DNA: TGTGCCAGCGCCCCTCGGGTCCAGGGGGCTTCCAAAAACATTCAGTACTTC

length: 13
size: .
J: TRBJ2-5
V: TRBV20-1
D: TRBD1
CDR3: CSANRGAQETQYF
DNA: TGCAGTGCTAACAGGGGTGCCCAAGAGACCCAGTACTTC

length: 16
size: once
J: TRBJ2-3
V: TRBV28
D: .
CDR3: CASSFGRVGGTDTQYF
DNA: TGTGCCAGCAGTTTTGGCAGGGTGGGTGGCACAGATACGCAGTATTTT

length: 16
size: few
J: TRBJ1-2
V: TRBV6-1
D: TRBD1
CDR3: CASSERRGQPFYGYTF
DNA: TGTGCCAGCAGTGAAAGGCGGGGACAGCCGTTCTATGGCTACACCTTC

length: 18
size: .
J: TRBJ2-6
V: TRBV29-1
D: .
CDR3: CSVEDRPGTLSGANVLTF
DNA: TGCAGCGTTGAAGATCGGCCTGGCACCCTCTCTGGGGCCAACGTCCTGACTTTC

length: 12
size: .
J: TRBJ2-3
V: TRBV29-1
D: .
CDR3: CSVDVNTDTQYF
DNA: TGCAGCGTTGATGTCAACACAGATACGCAGTATTTT

length: 13
size: few
J: TRBJ1-2
V: TRBV12-3/TRBV12-4
D: .
CDR3: CASSLMGGRGYTF
DNA: TGTGCCAGCAGTTTAATGGGTGGTAGGGGCTACACCTTC

length: 15
size: .
J: TRBJ2-2
V: TRBV5-1
D: .
CDR3: CASSHGTGSTGELFF
DNA: TGCGCCAGCAGCCATGGGACGGGGAGCACCGGGGAGCTGTTTTTT

length: 13
size: .
J: TRBJ2-4
V: TRBV24-1
D: .
CDR3: CATAESAKNIQYF
DNA: TGTGCCACCGCAGAGTCGGCCAAAAACATTCAGTACTTC

length: 17
size: .
J: TRBJ2-3
V: TRBV12-3/TRBV12-4
D: TRBD2
CDR3: CASSINLSGGASDTQYF
DNA: TGTGCCAGCAGTATAAACCTTAGCGGGGGGGCATCAGATACGCAGTATTTT

length: 19
size: .
J: TRBJ1-1
V: TRBV27
D: TRBD1
CDR3: CASSRPALVQGIGNTEAFF
DNA: TGTGCCAGCAGTCGACCGGCCCTCGTACAGGGGATAGGGAACACTGAAGCTTTCTTT

length: 15
size: .
J: TRBJ2-3
V: TRBV12-3/TRBV12-4
D: .
CDR3: CASSPTAVRTDTQYF
DNA: TGTGCCAGCAGCCCTACAGCGGTGAGAACAGATACGCAGTATTTT

length: 15
size: few
J: TRBJ1-2
V: TRBV20-1
D: .
CDR3: CSARDPRGFVYGYTF
DNA: TGCAGTGCTAGAGATCCCAGAGGGTTCGTCTATGGCTACACCTTC

length: 15
size: once
J: TRBJ2-2
V: TRBV10-3
D: .
CDR3: CAISFQGALTGELFF
DNA: TGTGCCATCAGTTTCCAAGGGGCCCTCACCGGGGAGCTGTTTTTT

length: 13
size: few
J: TRBJ1-5
V: TRBV15
D: .
CDR3: CATSPTGNQPQHF
DNA: TGTGCCACCAGTCCGACGGGAAATCAGCCCCAGCATTTT

length: 11
size: .
J: TRBJ1-1
V: TRBV2
D: .
CDR3: CASLRGTEAFF
DNA: TGTGCCAGCTTAAGGGGCACTGAAGCTTTCTTT

length: 16
size: .
J: TRBJ2-1
V: TRBV7-2
D: TRBD1
CDR3: CASSLAQGMGYNEQFF
DNA: TGTGCCAGCAGCTTAGCACAGGGGATGGGGTACAATGAGCAGTTCTTC

length: 13
size: .
J: TRBJ2-2
V: TRBV5-1
D: TRBD2
CDR3: CASSREVPGELFF
DNA: TGCGCCAGCAGCCGGGAGGTTCCCGGGGAGCTGTTTTTT

length: 13
size: many
J: TRBJ1-1
V: TRBV29-1
D: TRBD1
CDR3: CSATRTGDTEAFF
DNA: TGCAGCGCCACCAGAACAGGGGACACTGAAGCTTTCTTT

length: 17
size: few
J: TRBJ2-3
V: TRBV9
D: TRBD2
CDR3: CASSVAVTSGSGVTQYF
DNA: TGTGCCAGCAGCGTAGCGGTAACTAGCGGGAGTGGAGTTACGCAGTATTTT

length: 15
size: once
J: TRBJ1-1
V: TRBV5-1
D: .
CDR3: CASSSMEAVNTEAFF
DNA: TGCGCCAGCAGCTCCATGGAGGCAGTCAACACTGAAGCTTTCTTT

length: 15
size: .
J: TRBJ2-3
V: TRBV6-5
D: .
CDR3: CASSYSGSLGDTQYF
DNA: TGTGCCAGCAGTTACTCCGGCTCCCTAGGGGATACGCAGTATTTT

length: 13
size: few
J: TRBJ2-3
V: TRBV4-3
D: .
CDR3: CVSSQEIGDTQYF
DNA: TGCGTCAGCAGCCAAGAAATAGGGGATACGCAGTATTTT

length: 16
size: .
J: TRBJ2-7
V: TRBV6-6
D: TRBD1
CDR3: CASSYSTDRSAYEQYF
DNA: TGTGCCAGCAGTTACTCAACGGACAGGAGCGCCTACGAGCAGTACTTC

length: 15
size: few
J: TRBJ2-1
V: TRBV12-3/TRBV12-4
D: .
CDR3: CASSLFPQGENEQFF
DNA: TGTGCCAGCAGTTTATTCCCCCAGGGTGAGAATGAGCAGTTCTTC

length: 16
size: .
J: TRBJ2-1
V: TRBV18
D: TRBD1
CDR3: CASSSLAGTGSGEQFF
DNA: TGTGCCAGCTCAAGCCTCGCCGGGACAGGCAGTGGTGAGCAGTTCTTC

length: 15
size: .
J: TRBJ1-1
V: TRBV6-1
D: .
CDR3: CASSDRGRENTEAFF
DNA: TGTGCCAGCAGTGACAGGGGACGGGAGAACACTGAAGCTTTCTTT

length: 16
size: .
J: TRBJ2-3
V: TRBV7-2
D: TRBD2
CDR3: CASSLELAGLTDTQYF
DNA: TGTGCCAGCAGCTTAGAACTAGCGGGACTCACAGATACGCAGTATTTT

length: 15
size: .
J: TRBJ2-7
V: TRBV7-2
D: .
CDR3: CASSLGLGGSHEQYF
DNA: TGTGCCAGCAGCTTAGGTCTCGGGGGTAGCCACGAGCAGTACTTC

length: 16
size: .
J: TRBJ2-5
V: TRBV5-6
D: .
CDR3: CASTIFQVGVQETQYF
DNA: TGTGCCAGTACCATCTTCCAAGTGGGGGTTCAAGAGACCCAGTACTTC